Listed here are 9 T cell receptor beta chains from one sample, sequenced in a study of PD-1 blockade in classical Hodgkin lymphoma. Brentuximab vedotin exposure varied, and every patient relapsed after autologous stem cell transplantation. Some clones are missing from TCRdb's copy, which holds only in-frame ones; the method was immunoSEQ multiplex PCR. The table shows about 97,000 clones, with 80% to 85% occurring only once. This sample comprised peripheral blood mononuclear cells (PBMCs), obtained at baseline. All receptors come from a human donor with classical Hodgkin lymphoma.

The chain couples TRBV11-1 to TRBJ2-7, with D perhaps matching TRBD1 or TRBD2 (5 bases each). Germline lookup yields CDR1 SGHAT and CDR2 FQDESV (reference sequence). V lost 5 bases to trimming and J lost 4 bases, with 12 bases between them. This CDR3 spans 13 amino acids. CDR3 protein: CASSPGAWYEQYF. DNA for the CDR3: TGTGCCAGCAGCCCCGGGGCCTGGTACGAGCAGTACTTC.

The chain couples TRBV4-3 to TRBJ1-2; no clear D. Germline assignment: CDR1 LGHNA and CDR2 YSLEER. The CDR3 is made up of 16 amino acids. The V end lost 0 bases, the J end lost 7 bases, and 18 bases lay between the germline ends. In nucleotides, the CDR3 is TGCGCCAGCAGCCAAGATCTAGGAGGGATCGAAGGTGGCTACACCTTC. Its translation is CASSQDLGGIEGGYTF.

This rearrangement joins TRBV28 to TRBJ2-7; 7 positions match TRBD1. The CDR3 totals 13 residues. Germline V gene data show CDR1 as MDHEN and CDR2 as SYDVKM. Trimming took 10 bases from V and 4 from J; bases not matched to a gene: 10. The DNA of the CDR3 is TGTGCCATACGACAGGGTAAGATGTACGAGCAGTACTTC. Its protein is CAIRQGKMYEQYF.

This clone was detected a few times. This chain links TRBV29-1 with TRBJ2-1; TRBD2 matches at 8 bases. Trimming at V came to 3 bases and at J to 3 bases, leaving 4 bases not matched to a gene. The CDR3 is made up of 14 amino acids. Germline lookup yields CDR1 SQVTM and CDR2 ANQGSEA. This CDR3 reads CSVDPSGLYNEQFF. The CDR3 DNA sequence: TGCAGCGTTGACCCTAGCGGGCTCTACAATGAGCAGTTCTTC.

The J gene is TRBJ1-1, the V gene TRBV6-1; the D is unclear. V gave up 3 bases and J gave up 1 base, with 6 bases separating them. Per the germline V gene, CDR1 is MNHNS and CDR2 is SASEGT. The CDR3 spans 13 residues. The CDR3: CASSEVGNTEAFF. DNA of the CDR3: TGTGCCAGCAGTGAGGTGGGGAACACTGAAGCTTTCTTT.

The rearrangement uses TRBV5-1 and TRBJ1-4, with TRBD1 matching 8 bases. Germline CDR1 reads SGHRS; CDR2 reads YFSETQ. The CDR3 sequence is 16 residues long. The junction had 5 bases not matched to a gene; V was cut back by 2 bases and J by 2 bases. The CDR3, as DNA: TGCGCCAGCAGCTTACTGACAGGGGCCACTAATGAAAAACTGTTTTTT. Its protein is CASSLLTGATNEKLFF.

The chain links TRBV10-3 to TRBJ2-7; D is ambiguous. Trimming left V 11 bases short and J 0 bases short, with 14 bases between. The CDR3 spans 13 residues. CDR1 is ENHRY, CDR2 SYGVKD, per germline. CDR3 sequence: CAHGRADSYEQYF. The CDR3, as DNA: TGTGCCCACGGCCGGGCAGACTCCTACGAGCAGTACTTC.

The V gene is TRBV4-2, the J gene TRBJ1-2, with 7 bases aligning to TRBD1. This CDR3 is 15 amino acids long. J was trimmed by 3 bases and V by 0 bases; bases with no gene match: 4. Germline CDR1 and CDR2: LGHNA and YNFKEQ. The CDR3 sequence is CASSQEPTGYYGYTF. The CDR3 coding sequence is TGTGCCAGCAGCCAAGAGCCGACAGGGTACTATGGCTACACCTTC.

The chain links TRBV11-3 to TRBJ1-1; D not certain. Germline CDR1 and CDR2: SGHNT and YENEEA. With 2 bases removed from V and 3 bases from J, the gap between germline ends came to 7 bases. The CDR3 sequence is 13 residues long. The CDR3 here is CASSLIPDTEAFF. CDR3 coding DNA: TGTGCCAGCAGCTTAATCCCGGACACTGAAGCTTTCTTT.